This passage covers 4 T cell receptor beta chains from one sample sequenced in a study of blood T cell repertoires in COVID-19. Repertoires were generated with immunoSEQ multiplex PCR, while TCRdb's copy carries only in-frame clones and drops some. The table shows over 100,000 clones, with 80% to 90% occurring only once. The sample comprised peripheral blood. The receptors were sampled from a man in his forties with acute or convalescent COVID-19.

The chain uses TRBV4-1 and TRBJ2-3; D is perhaps TRBD2 (5 bases). Trimming took 0 bases from V and 4 from J, leaving 11 bases between them. The CDR3 sequence is 15 residues long. Germline CDR1 reads MGHRA; CDR2 reads YSYEKL. The CDR3 here is CASSQEVLASDTQYF. The CDR3 DNA is TGCGCCAGCAGCCAAGAGGTCCTAGCATCAGATACGCAGTATTTT.

This clone was picked up a small number of times. The chain links TRBV7-9 to TRBJ2-2, with a possible D match to TRBD1 (5 bases). Trimming took 3 bases from V and 1 from J, leaving 9 bases between them. This CDR3 comprises 15 residues. The germline V gene has CDR1 SEHNR and CDR2 FQNEAQ (reference sequence). The CDR3 reads CASSLRQKNTGELFF. The CDR3 region has the DNA TGTGCCAGCAGCTTGAGACAGAAGAACACCGGGGAGCTGTTTTTT.

The rearrangement joins TRBV6-5 to TRBJ2-3; 10 nucleotides align to TRBD2. Germline values: CDR1 MNHEY, CDR2 SVGAGI. V dropped 6 bases and J dropped 0; count of bases not matched to a gene: 3. CDR3 length: 15 amino acids. The CDR3 DNA reads as TGTGCCAGCAGATTACTAGCGGGGAGCACAGATACGCAGTATTTT. Protein sequence: CASRLLAGSTDTQYF.

This chain connects TRBV2 to TRBJ2-7, with 8 bases lining up with TRBD2. This CDR3 is built from 14 residues. The junction had 10 bases not matched to a gene; V was cut back by 7 bases and J by 5 bases. Germline CDR1 SNHLY, CDR2 FYNNEI. CDR3 coding DNA: TGTGCCAGCAAGGTGGGGCGGGGGGCCCACGAGCAGTACTTC. Amino acid sequence: CASKVGRGAHEQYF.